One sample yielded the 32 T cell receptor beta chains listed below, sequenced in a study of blood T cells in healthy people across ages. With a J-beta primer mix and a sample-barcoded 5' primer, a second PCR ran about 7 to 11 cycles. TCRdb re-derived calls from the 5' RACE reads in MiXCR, one entry per CDR3 protein. The sample shows hundreds of thousands of distinct CDR3 sequences, about 30% of them seen only once. Sequencing input: blood. These receptors were taken from an elderly woman in good health.

This clonotype appeared a few times. The chain is built from TRBV6-5 and TRBJ1-1, with D tentatively TRBD1 (6 bases). The CDR3 length is 15 residues. Per the germline V gene, CDR1 is MNHEY and CDR2 is SVGAGI. Deletions cut 0 bases from V and 4 bases from J, with 12 bases between. CDR3 sequence (DNA): TGTGCCAGCAGTTACTCAGGGGGGCGGTCCACTGAAGCTTTCTTT. Translating gives CASSYSGGRSTEAFF.

J is TRBJ2-7 and V is TRBV20-1; TRBD2 aligns across 7 bases. CDR3 length: 14 amino acids. The ends lost 6 bases at V and 3 bases at J; junction bases unmatched: 11. Germline CDR1 reads DFQATT; CDR2 reads SNEGSKA (reference sequence). The CDR3 here is CSAPGVSGRYEQYF. The CDR3 DNA sequence: TGCAGTGCCCCCGGGGTTAGCGGGCGCTACGAGCAGTACTTC.

This clonotype appeared a few times. The genes are TRBV5-1 and TRBJ2-2; 7 bases line up with TRBD2. The length of the CDR3 is 15 residues. Trimming removed 4 bases from V and 0 bases from J; junction bases left unmatched: 3. Germline V lookup: CDR1 SGHRS, CDR2 YFSETQ. CDR3 loop: CASSLSGANTGELFF. Here the CDR3 DNA reads TGCGCCAGCAGCCTAAGCGGGGCGAACACCGGGGAGCTGTTTTTT.

This clonotype was picked up many times. CDR3 in DNA: TGCAGTGCTAGTTATGGCGGCTACGAGCAGTACTTC. Protein sequence: CSASYGGYEQYF. This chain joins TRBV20-1 and TRBJ2-7; D is undetermined. CDR1 is DFQATT, CDR2 SNEGSKA, per germline (reference sequence). The CDR3 covers 12 residues. V shed 3 bases and J shed 3 bases, with 9 bases lying between them.

This clonotype was seen ten or more times. The rearrangement joins TRBV7-2 to TRBJ2-3; 15 bases are shared with TRBD2. V gave up 2 bases and J gave up 0 bases; unmatched junction bases: 9. In germline, CDR1 is SGHTA, CDR2 FQGNSA. This CDR3 is 20 amino acids long. The CDR3 sequence is CASSLLPGLAGGSSTDTQYF. Here the CDR3 DNA reads TGTGCCAGCAGCTTACTTCCGGGACTAGCGGGGGGATCTAGCACAGATACGCAGTATTTT.

This clonotype was seen a handful of times. This sequence joins TRBV20-1 and TRBJ1-5; 7 nucleotides match TRBD1. Per the germline V gene, CDR1 is DFQATT and CDR2 is SNEGSKA (reference sequence). Trimming removed 5 bases from V and 7 bases from J; junction bases left unmatched: 11. This CDR3 comprises 14 residues. The CDR3 nucleotides read TGCAGTGCTTCCCGGGCCCAAGGGGGCCAGCCCCAGCATTTT. It is translated as CSASRAQGGQPQHF.

This clonotype was recorded at least ten times. This sequence joins TRBV20-1 and TRBJ2-3; the match to TRBD2 covers 10 bases. This CDR3 has 15 amino acids. Germline values: CDR1 DFQATT, CDR2 SNEGSKA (reference sequence). With 3 bases clipped from V and 4 bases from J, the junction kept 7 bases outside the gene matches. The CDR3 protein is CSASQKRGGSDTQYF. In nucleotides, the CDR3 is TGCAGTGCTAGCCAAAAGCGGGGGGGATCAGATACGCAGTATTTT.

This clonotype showed up many times. The chain employs TRBV12-3 or TRBV12-4 and TRBJ2-7; 10 bases map to TRBD2. The CDR3 spans 15 residues. V was clipped by 6 bases and J by 2 bases; unmatched bases: 7. This chain's CDR3 is CASSPLAGVTYEQYF. The CDR3 nucleotides read TGTGCCAGCAGCCCCCTAGCGGGGGTAACCTACGAGCAGTACTTC.

This clonotype was observed many times. The chain joins TRBV29-1 to TRBJ2-7; D uncertain. V was cut by 0 bases and J by 2 bases, with 14 bases left in between. The germline V gene has CDR1 SQVTM and CDR2 ANQGSEA. The CDR3 totals 15 residues. The chain's CDR3 is CSVEDRRRSPYEQYF. As DNA, the CDR3 is TGCAGCGTTGAAGATAGACGCAGGAGTCCCTACGAGCAGTACTTC.

This clonotype was counted at least ten times. The chain recombines TRBV7-9 with TRBJ1-2, with 9 bases lining up with TRBD1. The CDR3 spans 16 residues. Germline-derived CDR1 and CDR2 are SEHNR and FQNEAQ (reference sequence). The ends lost 5 bases at V and 0 bases at J; junction bases unmatched: 7. CDR3 in DNA: TGTGCCAGCAGCCAGAGACAGGGGGGCGCTAACTATGGCTACACCTTC. It codes for CASSQRQGGANYGYTF.

This clonotype has only a few counts. V usage is TRBV18 and J usage is TRBJ1-1; D is unresolved. Trimming removed 6 bases from V and 11 bases from J, with 22 bases in between. CDR3 length equals 14 residues. Germline lookup yields CDR1 KGHSH and CDR2 LQKENI. The CDR3 nucleotides are TGTGCCAGCTCCCTTCCCGACACCCCTCGGTTTGCTTTCTTT. This sequence encodes CASSLPDTPRFAFF.

This clonotype was seen ten or more times. This chain uses TRBV20-1 with TRBJ2-4; the match to TRBD2 covers 8 bases. J lost 11 bases, V lost 7 bases, and 13 bases had no gene match. This CDR3 has 13 amino acids. Germline values: CDR1 DFQATT, CDR2 SNEGSKA (reference sequence). The CDR3 DNA is TGCAGTGGGACTAGCATTATGGGTGGGGTTCAGTACTTC. Translated: CSGTSIMGGVQYF.

This clonotype was seen only a few times. A read error is possible here, since a much larger clone lies one base away. This chain links TRBV13 with TRBJ2-1; 12 bases fit TRBD2. The germline V gene has CDR1 PRHDT and CDR2 FYEKMQ (reference sequence). This CDR3 has 13 residues. Trimming removed 10 bases from V and 7 bases from J; junction bases left unmatched: 5. The CDR3, as DNA: TGTGCCAACGGTCTAGCGGGAGGGAATGAGCAGTTCTTC. This translates into CANGLAGGNEQFF.

This clonotype was detected a few times. The chain couples TRBV30 to TRBJ2-4, with 7 nucleotides matching TRBD1. This CDR3 contains 14 residues. In germline, CDR1 is GTSNPN, CDR2 SVGIG (reference sequence). V was pared by 4 bases and J by 0 bases, with 3 bases of the junction left unmatched. The CDR3 DNA sequence: TGTGCCTGGAAGACAGGGCTAGCCAAAAACATTCAGTACTTC. Protein product: CAWKTGLAKNIQYF.

This clonotype was counted only a few times. The chain is built from TRBV20-1 and TRBJ2-5; D is ambiguous. The length of the CDR3 is 18 residues. CDR1 is DFQATT, CDR2 SNEGSKA, per germline (reference sequence). Trimming removed 3 bases at V and 2 bases at J, with 25 bases between. CDR3 sequence: CSARDRKTRKEFQETQYF. In nucleotides, the CDR3 is TGCAGTGCTAGGGATAGGAAGACCAGAAAGGAGTTTCAAGAGACCCAGTACTTC.

The V gene is TRBV7-2, the J gene TRBJ2-5, with a tentative D call TRBD2 (7 bases). The CDR3 sequence is 14 residues long. From germline, CDR1 is SGHTA and CDR2 FQGNSA. Trimming left V 3 bases short and J 7 bases short, with 15 bases between. CDR3 sequence reads: CASSLEGGPSTQYF. Written as DNA, the CDR3 is TGTGCCAGCAGCTTGGAGGGGGGGCCCTCGACCCAGTACTTC.

There are many counts of this clonotype. The chain couples TRBV11-2 to TRBJ2-7; D remains unclear. The V gene's germline CDR1 is SGHAT and CDR2 FQNNGV. The CDR3 extends over 12 amino acids. V lost 2 bases and J 4 bases, leaving 6 bases between the germline ends. DNA of the CDR3: TGTGCCAGCAGCTTAATGGGATACGAGCAGTACTTC. Protein: CASSLMGYEQYF.

This clonotype appeared a few times. A much bigger clone sits one base away, suggesting this may be a read error. This chain links TRBV6-5 with TRBJ2-1; D not resolved. Germline assignment: CDR1 MNHEY and CDR2 SVGAGI. Trimming removed 5 bases from V and 13 bases from J, with 18 bases in between. The CDR3 is 13 amino acids. The CDR3 loop is CASSRNVQETQFF. CDR3 in DNA: TGTGCCAGCAGTCGCAATGTCCAAGAGACCCAGTTCTTC.

This clonotype occurred a few times. The rearrangement links TRBV7-8 to TRBJ1-1, with 8 bases lining up with TRBD1. CDR3 length: 17 residues. Looked up from germline, CDR1 is SGHVS and CDR2 is FQNEAQ. Losses at the gene ends were 5 bases for V and 0 bases for J; bases not matched to a gene: 11. CDR3 in amino acids: CASSPGTGANMNTEAFF. CDR3 nucleotides: TGTGCCAGCAGCCCCGGGACAGGAGCTAACATGAACACTGAAGCTTTCTTT.

The chain links TRBV6-1 to TRBJ1-2, with D tentatively TRBD1 (5 bases). Trimming stripped 0 bases from V and 4 bases from J, with 12 bases between. The CDR3 runs to 15 residues. From germline, CDR1 is MNHNS and CDR2 SASEGT. Here the CDR3 DNA reads TGTGCCAGCAGTGAAGCGTCACAGGCGCGCTATGGCTACACCTTC. Protein product: CASSEASQARYGYTF.

This clonotype was found many times. J is TRBJ2-1 and V is TRBV5-1, with D perhaps matching TRBD2 (6 bases). Looked up from germline, CDR1 is SGHRS and CDR2 is YFSETQ. V lost 4 bases to trimming and J lost 1 base, with 15 bases between them. This CDR3 spans 16 amino acids. The chain's CDR3 is CASSPHGTASYNEQFF. CDR3 sequence (DNA): TGCGCCAGCAGCCCCCATGGGACTGCATCCTACAATGAGCAGTTCTTC.

This sequence joins TRBV2 and TRBJ2-7; TRBD1 matches 9 bases. The CDR3 totals 15 residues. CDR1 and CDR2 from the germline V gene are SNHLY and FYNNEI. V shed 4 bases, J shed 3 bases, and the junction held 7 bases outside the gene matches. CDR3 DNA: TGTGCCAGCAGTGGGGTCGGGACAGGGTACTACGAGCAGTACTTC. Its protein product is CASSGVGTGYYEQYF.

CDR3 nucleotide sequence: TGTGCCAGCAGCCCGGGGGGGGGAGGGATTGGAAACACCATATATTTT. Its protein product is CASSPGGGGIGNTIYF. The chain employs TRBV6-6 and TRBJ1-3, with D tentatively TRBD1 (5 bases). The germline CDR1 and CDR2 sequences are MNHNY and SVGAGI (reference sequence). This CDR3 region has 16 residues. Trimming shortened V by 6 bases and J by 3 bases, and 18 bases separated the two germline ends.

This clonotype was counted many times. The chain carries TRBV3-1 and TRBJ2-5, with 8 bases matching TRBD2. CDR1 and CDR2 (germline): LGHDT, YNNKEL (reference sequence). This CDR3 has 15 residues. V lost 1 base and J lost 3; bases outside the gene matches: 4. The CDR3 here is CASSQGGLGEETQYF. The DNA for the CDR3 is TGTGCCAGCAGCCAAGGGGGACTAGGGGAAGAGACCCAGTACTTC.

This clonotype was seen at least ten times. The chain is built from TRBV2 and TRBJ2-3; D gene unclear. V lost 4 bases and J 1 base, leaving 9 bases between the germline ends. The CDR3 loop spans 14 amino acids. Germline V gives CDR1 SNHLY, CDR2 FYNNEI. CDR3 sequence reads: CASSVFRRTDTQYF. CDR3 DNA: TGTGCCAGCAGTGTCTTCCGGCGCACAGATACGCAGTATTTT.

This clonotype was found many times. This chain connects TRBV7-3 to TRBJ2-7; D is unresolved. The CDR3 has 15 residues. Germline assignment: CDR1 SGHTA and CDR2 FQGTGA. V lost 2 bases and J 1 base, leaving 12 bases between the germline ends. The CDR3 coding sequence is TGTGCCAGCAGCTTATCTTCCGACGGTTCCTACGAGCAGTACTTC. Residues: CASSLSSDGSYEQYF.

About this clonotype: The missing conserved phenylalanine or tryptophan at the end of this CDR3 makes a read error likely. The V and J genes are TRBV30 and TRBJ1-5, with D maybe TRBD1 (6 bases). V was clipped by 3 bases and J by 3 bases, with 12 bases between them. This CDR3 contains 14 residues. Germline CDR1 GTSNPN, CDR2 SVGIG (reference sequence). The DNA of the CDR3 is TGTGCCTGGAGGGCTGACAGGCTCAATCAGCCCCAGCATGTT. As protein: CAWRADRLNQPQHV.

In DNA form, the CDR3 reads TGTGCCAGCAGCTGGGGACTAGCGGTGTCCTACGAGCAGTACTTC. It translates to CASSWGLAVSYEQYF. The rearrangement joins TRBV7-2 to TRBJ2-7, with TRBD2 matching 11 bases. Germline loops: CDR1 SGHTA, CDR2 FQGNSA. J lost 1 base, V lost 4 bases, and 3 bases had no gene match. The CDR3 sequence is 15 residues long.

This clonotype was seen ten or more times. The V gene is TRBV15, the J gene TRBJ2-7, with 7 bases lining up with TRBD1. The V segment lost 3 bases and the J segment 3 bases; nucleotides outside the gene matches: 2. The CDR3 has 13 residues. Germline V lookup: CDR1 LNHNV, CDR2 YYDKDF (reference sequence). The CDR3 loop reads CATSRGDSYEQYF. The CDR3 coding sequence is TGTGCCACCAGCAGGGGGGACAGCTACGAGCAGTACTTC.

This clonotype has only one observation. This could be a read error, since a much larger clone is one nucleotide away. The chain couples TRBV20-1 to TRBJ2-5, with 7 bases identical to TRBD2. Looked up from germline, CDR1 is DFQATT and CDR2 is SNEGSKA (reference sequence). The length of the CDR3 is 12 residues. CDR3 sequence reads: CRGGYGQETQYF. In DNA, the CDR3 is TGCAGGGGGGGGTATGGGCAGGAGACCCAGTACTTC.

Many counts were recorded for this clonotype. The V gene is TRBV6-2 or TRBV6-3, the J gene TRBJ2-5, with TRBD2 matching over 7 bases. Germline trimming cut 4 bases from V and 1 base from J; bases unmatched to any gene: 15. Germline CDR1 and CDR2: MNHEY and SVGEGT. The CDR3 sequence is 18 residues long. CDR3 loop: CASSFLRGRGGTQETQYF. CDR3 bases: TGTGCCAGCAGTTTTCTTCGGGGGAGGGGAGGGACCCAAGAGACCCAGTACTTC.

This clonotype was observed a few times. The chain has TRBV20-1 and TRBJ1-1; 12 bases align to TRBD1. The CDR3 is 14 amino acids. Germline CDR1 reads DFQATT; CDR2 reads SNEGSKA (reference sequence). V gave up 5 bases and J gave up 6 bases; unmatched junction bases: 7. CDR3 DNA sequence: TGCAGTGCTGGGACAGGGGGCACGTTGGCTGAAGCTTTCTTT. It codes for CSAGTGGTLAEAFF.